This T cell receptor beta chain was retrieved from a study of T cell responses to AZD1222 COVID-19 vaccine. Sequencing used immunoSEQ multiplex PCR; TCRdb keeps in-frame clones, though not all of them. The top ten hold around 5.9% of the sample, which has about 110,000 clones, 85% to 95% seen once. The CDR3 contains 13 residues. Looked up from germline, CDR1 is LGHNT and CDR2 is FRNRAP. With 7 bases removed from V and 4 bases from J, the gap between germline ends came to 10 bases. This sequence joins TRBV12-5 and TRBJ2-2; D unresolved. Sequencing was performed on peripheral blood, taken 28 days after the second AZD1222 dose. The clonotype comes from an adult who received the AZD1222 COVID-19 vaccine. The CDR3: CASAHGATGELFF. The CDR3 region has the DNA TGTGCTAGTGCCCACGGAGCCACCGGGGAGCTGTTTTTT.